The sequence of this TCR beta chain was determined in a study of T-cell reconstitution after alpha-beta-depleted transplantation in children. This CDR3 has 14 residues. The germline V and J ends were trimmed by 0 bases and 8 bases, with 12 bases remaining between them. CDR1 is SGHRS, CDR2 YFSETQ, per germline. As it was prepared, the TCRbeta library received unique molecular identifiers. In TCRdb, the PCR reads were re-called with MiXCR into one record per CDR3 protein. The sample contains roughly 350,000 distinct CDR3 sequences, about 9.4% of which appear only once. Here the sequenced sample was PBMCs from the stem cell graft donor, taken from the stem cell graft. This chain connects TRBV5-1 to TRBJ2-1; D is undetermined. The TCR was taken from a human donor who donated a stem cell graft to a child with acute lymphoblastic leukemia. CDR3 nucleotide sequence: TGCGCCAGCAGCTTGGCGCAGCTCGGCGATGAGCAGTTCTTC. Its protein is CASSLAQLGDEQFF.